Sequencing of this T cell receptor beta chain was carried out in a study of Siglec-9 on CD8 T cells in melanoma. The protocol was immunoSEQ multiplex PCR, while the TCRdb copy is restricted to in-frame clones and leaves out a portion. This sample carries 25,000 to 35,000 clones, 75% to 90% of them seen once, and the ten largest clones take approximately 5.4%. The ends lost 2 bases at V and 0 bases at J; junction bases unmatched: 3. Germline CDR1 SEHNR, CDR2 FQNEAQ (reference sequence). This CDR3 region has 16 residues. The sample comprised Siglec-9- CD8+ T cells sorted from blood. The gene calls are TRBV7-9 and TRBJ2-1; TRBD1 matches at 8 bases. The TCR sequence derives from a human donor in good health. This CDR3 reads CASSLFGQGSYNEQFF. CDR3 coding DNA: TGTGCCAGCAGCTTATTCGGACAGGGCTCCTACAATGAGCAGTTCTTC.